The 21 T cell receptor beta chains reported below all come from one sample, sequenced in a study of early T cells in non-severe SARS-CoV-2 infection. Using its own MiXCR run on the 5' RACE reads, TCRdb lists one record per CDR3 protein. The sample has approximately 23,000 distinct CDR3 sequences, more than 4% seen once. The source material was whole blood. The receptors originated from an adult who was a healthcare worker with PCR-confirmed SARS-CoV-2 infection or an uninfected control (not recorded which).

This clonotype was found many times. This chain connects TRBV28 to TRBJ1-1; D is perhaps TRBD1 (6 bases). Trimming cost V 5 bases and J 11 bases, with 15 bases left between them. The CDR3 totals 12 residues. In germline, CDR1 is MDHEN, CDR2 SYDVKM. The CDR3 coding sequence is TGTGCCAGCAGTCCCGGGGGCGAGGTGGCTTTCTTT. It is translated as CASSPGGEVAFF. The variable domain in full, with the rest retrieved from reference TRBV28 and TRBJ1-1, is DVKVTQSSRYLVKRTGEKVFLECVQDMDHENMFWYRQDPGLGLRLIYFSYDVKMKEKGDIPEGYSVSREKKERFSLILESASTNQTSMYLCASSPGGEVAFFGQGTRLTVV.

Many counts were recorded for this clonotype. The chain carries TRBV29-1 and TRBJ2-2; 11 nucleotides agree with TRBD2. The length of the CDR3 is 17 residues. CDR1 is SQVTM and CDR2 is ANQGSEA in the germline V gene. The V gene end was trimmed by 7 bases and the J gene end by 0 bases; junction bases not matched to a gene: 10. Here the CDR3 DNA reads TGCAGCGCTCGACTAGCGGGACGTCCCTCGAACACCGGGGAGCTGTTTTTT. Translated: CSARLAGRPSNTGELFF.

This clonotype was counted at least ten times. This chain connects TRBV7-6 to TRBJ1-6, with a possible D match to TRBD1 (5 bases). The V end lost 5 bases, the J end lost 7 bases, and 9 bases lay between the germline ends. The CDR3 has 13 amino acids. Germline CDR1 is SGHVS and CDR2 is FNYEAQ. CDR3 in DNA: TGTGCCAGCAGCGATGGACACAATTCACCCCTCCACTTT. Translation gives CASSDGHNSPLHF.

The table lists this clonotype with many counts. V gene TRBV7-9 combines with J gene TRBJ1-5; 7 bases agree with TRBD1. The CDR3 length is 13 residues. The V gene end was trimmed by 8 bases and the J gene end by 5 bases; junction bases not matched to a gene: 6. Per the germline V gene, CDR1 is SEHNR and CDR2 is FQNEAQ (reference sequence). CDR3 residues: CASRQGGDQPQHF. CDR3 in DNA: TGTGCCAGCCGTCAGGGGGGCGATCAGCCCCAGCATTTT.

There are many counts of this clonotype. The rearrangement links TRBV3-1 to TRBJ2-1; possibly TRBD2 for D (6 bases). From germline, CDR1 is LGHDT and CDR2 YNNKEL (reference sequence). There are 15 residues in the CDR3. V gave up 6 bases and J gave up 2 bases, with 14 bases separating them. The CDR3 loop reads CASSLLASPYNEQFF. In DNA, the CDR3 is TGTGCCAGCAGTCTCCTAGCGTCGCCCTACAATGAGCAGTTCTTC.

This clonotype was recorded many times. This chain links TRBV14 with TRBJ2-3; D is ambiguous. The CDR3 has 13 residues. The germline CDR1 and CDR2 sequences are SGHDN and FVKESK. Trimming pared 4 bases from V and 2 bases from J, leaving 7 bases between. CDR3 bases: TGTGCCAGCAGCCCGGCGGACACAGATACGCAGTATTTT. This translates into CASSPADTDTQYF.

V usage is TRBV25-1 and J usage is TRBJ2-7; unclear D gene. The germline V gene encodes CDR1 MGHDK and CDR2 SYGVNS. Trimming stripped 3 bases from V and 12 bases from J, with 12 bases between. The CDR3 runs 11 residues. CDR3 residues: CASSDSSVRYF. CDR3 bases: TGTGCCAGCAGTGACTCTTCTGTTCGGTACTTC.

There are many counts of this clonotype. The chain couples TRBV7-3 to TRBJ2-1, with 7 bases identical to TRBD2. The CDR3 consists of 15 residues. With V trimmed by 5 bases and J by 2 bases, 6 bases remained unmatched. Germline-derived CDR1 and CDR2 are SGHTA and FQGTGA. CDR3: CASSPQAGPYNEQFF. The DNA for the CDR3 is TGTGCCAGCAGCCCCCAAGCGGGACCCTACAATGAGCAGTTCTTC.

This clonotype occurred a few times. The genes are TRBV5-1 and TRBJ2-1, with TRBD1 matching over 10 bases. Looked up from germline, CDR1 is SGHRS and CDR2 is YFSETQ. The CDR3 is made up of 14 amino acids. V shed 0 bases and J 14 bases; nucleotides not matched to a gene: 8. CDR3 residues: CASSLGGGQGPKFF. The CDR3 DNA reads as TGCGCCAGCAGCTTGGGTGGGGGACAGGGGCCCAAGTTCTTC.

This clonotype was observed many times. The chain employs TRBV14 and TRBJ2-2; no firm D call. The ends were cut back, 6 bases at V and 4 bases at J, with 12 bases in the middle. CDR1 is SGHDN and CDR2 is FVKESK in the germline V gene. This CDR3 comprises 14 residues. CDR3 in DNA: TGTGCCAGCAGTGTGCTACAGCTCACCGGGGAGCTGTTTTTT. Translating it yields CASSVLQLTGELFF.

This clonotype was detected a few times. The V gene is TRBV14, the J gene TRBJ2-6, with D possibly being TRBD1 (6 bases). The CDR3 is 15 residues long. CDR1 SGHDN and CDR2 FVKESK come from the germline V gene. V was pared by 2 bases and J by 5 bases, with 10 bases between. The CDR3 coding sequence is TGTGCCAGCAGCCAACAGGGGCGGAGGGCCAACGTCCTGACTTTC. Residues: CASSQQGRRANVLTF.

Ten or more counts support this clonotype. For the CDR3, the DNA is TGCAGTGCTAGAGATCGCCCCGGGATGAGCTCCTACAATGAGCAGTTCTTC. It is translated as CSARDRPGMSSYNEQFF. V gene TRBV20-1 combines with J gene TRBJ2-1, with a possible D match to TRBD2 (5 bases). The germline V gene encodes CDR1 DFQATT and CDR2 SNEGSKA (reference sequence). Trimming removed 0 bases at V and 0 bases at J, with 15 bases between. CDR3 length equals 17 residues.

This clonotype was counted many times. This chain links TRBV28 with TRBJ2-7, with 12 bases aligning to TRBD1. The CDR3 is made up of 16 amino acids. J was trimmed by 7 bases and V by 6 bases; bases with no gene match: 13. The germline V gene encodes CDR1 MDHEN and CDR2 SYDVKM. CDR3 DNA: TGTGCCAGCAGCCAACCAGGGACAGGGGGCCTAGAGGAGCAGTACTTC. It translates to CASSQPGTGGLEEQYF.

Ten or more counts support this clonotype. This chain uses TRBV27 with TRBJ1-6; D is possibly TRBD1 (6 bases). Per the germline V gene, CDR1 is MNHEY and CDR2 is SMNVEV (reference sequence). This CDR3 contains 16 residues. V lost 6 bases and J lost 10, with 22 bases in between. DNA for the CDR3: TGTGCCAGCAGATCGACGGACAGCTATTCACGGTCACCCCTCCACTTT. It encodes CASRSTDSYSRSPLHF.

This clonotype has a count of ten or more. The chain uses TRBV3-1 and TRBJ2-1; D is perhaps TRBD1 (5 bases). Germline assignment: CDR1 LGHDT and CDR2 YNNKEL (reference sequence). With 0 bases removed from V and 0 bases from J, the gap between germline ends came to 9 bases. The CDR3 has 16 amino acids. CDR3 in DNA: TGTGCCAGCAGCCAAGAGAGGACATTCTCCTACAATGAGCAGTTCTTC. Translated, it gives CASSQERTFSYNEQFF.

This clonotype occurred many times. The rearrangement uses TRBV5-6 and TRBJ1-2; 8 nucleotides agree with TRBD1. Germline CDR1 and CDR2: SGHDT and YYEEEE. The CDR3 loop spans 15 amino acids. V lost 2 bases and J lost 4; bases outside the gene matches: 7. The DNA for the CDR3 is TGTGCCAGCAGCTTTTTTCGACAGGGGAGCTATGGCTACACCTTC. Translation gives CASSFFRQGSYGYTF.

This clonotype was counted ten times or more. V usage is TRBV27 and J usage is TRBJ1-5; D call uncertain. The CDR3 covers 13 residues. The germline gives CDR1 MNHEY, CDR2 SMNVEV (reference sequence). V was cut by 1 base and J by 3 bases, with 4 bases left in between. The CDR3 DNA is TGTGCCAGCAGTTTATTCTCCAATCAGCCCCAGCATTTT. This translates into CASSLFSNQPQHF.

This clonotype has more than one count but fewer than ten. V is TRBV19 and J is TRBJ2-1; 10 bases match TRBD2. From germline, CDR1 is LNHDA and CDR2 SQIVND (reference sequence). CDR3 size: 18 residues. V shed 2 bases and J 7 bases; nucleotides not matched to a gene: 14. Written as DNA, the CDR3 is TGTGCCAGTAGTATAAACCGACCATCTAGCGGGAGAGTAAATGAGCAGTTCTTC. This sequence encodes CASSINRPSSGRVNEQFF.

This clonotype was counted ten times or more. The rearrangement joins TRBV4-1 to TRBJ2-1; 14 nucleotides agree with TRBD2. The CDR3 sequence is 17 residues long. With 0 bases clipped from V and 6 bases from J, the junction kept 4 bases outside the gene matches. Germline-derived CDR1 and CDR2 are MGHRA and YSYEKL. CDR3 nucleotides: TGCGCCAGCAGCCAAGATCCGGGACTAGCGGGGGTCAATGAGCAGTTCTTC. It is translated as CASSQDPGLAGVNEQFF.

This clonotype was seen a handful of times. This may arise from a read error, as a much more abundant clone is one base away. The V and J genes are TRBV28 and TRBJ1-6, with TRBD1 as a possible D gene (5 bases). V was pared by 0 bases and J by 11 bases, with 11 bases between. This CDR3 is built from 14 residues. Germline assignment: CDR1 MDHEN and CDR2 SYDVKM. The CDR3 nucleotides read TGTGCCAGCAGTTTATGGCAGGGCGGGGCACCCCTCCACTTT. It is translated as CASSLWQGGAPLHF.

The V and J genes are TRBV9 and TRBJ2-3, with a possible D match to TRBD2 (5 bases). Looked up from germline, CDR1 is SGDLS and CDR2 is YYNGEE. The CDR3 runs to 15 residues. Trimming stripped 0 bases from V and 4 bases from J, with 12 bases between. The CDR3 sequence: CASSVEGTGSDTQYF. For the CDR3, the DNA is TGTGCCAGCAGCGTAGAAGGAACGGGATCAGATACGCAGTATTTT. The full variable domain, with the rest looked up from reference TRBV9 and TRBJ2-3, is DSGVTQTPKHLITATGQRVTLRCSPRSGDLSVYWYQQSLDQGLQFLIQYYNGEERAKGNILERFSAQQFPDLHSELNLSSLELGDSALYFCASSVEGTGSDTQYFGPGTRLTVL.